What follows are 24 T cell receptor beta chains derived from one specimen sequenced in a study of OX40 agonist ivuxolimab in advanced cancers. Sequencing used immunoSEQ multiplex PCR; TCRdb keeps in-frame clones, though not all of them. This table has around 15,000 clones, approximately 91% appearing once. This material consisted of CD4+ or CD8+ T cells sorted from blood, taken in a trial of the OX40 agonist ivuxolimab. These receptor sequences come from an adult with an advanced solid tumor such as melanoma, head and neck, liver or kidney cancer.

The rearrangement uses TRBV10-1 and TRBJ2-7; 8 bases match TRBD1. CDR1 WNHNN and CDR2 SYGVQD come from the germline V gene (reference sequence). This CDR3 region has 13 residues. J was trimmed by 5 bases and V by 3 bases; bases with no gene match: 3. CDR3 protein: CASSDRGLNEQYF. CDR3 nucleotides: TGCGCCAGCAGTGACAGGGGGCTGAACGAGCAGTACTTC.

The gene calls are TRBV7-8 and TRBJ1-4; 7 positions match TRBD1. Per germline, CDR1 SGHVS and CDR2 FQNEAQ. V shed 3 bases, J shed 8 bases, and the junction held 6 bases outside the gene matches. This CDR3 has 14 residues. The CDR3 DNA sequence: TGTGCCAGCAGCTTGCCGGACAGGCACGAAAAACTGTTTTTT. Translation: CASSLPDRHEKLFF. The full variable domain, completed using reference TRBV7-8 and TRBJ1-4, is GAGVSQSPRYKVAKRGQDVALRCDPISGHVSLFWYQQALGQGPEFLTYFQNEAQLDKSGLPSDRFFAERPEGSVSTLKIQRTQQEDSAVYLCASSLPDRHEKLFFGSGTQLSVL.

This sequence joins TRBV5-1 and TRBJ2-3; 9 positions agree with TRBD2. In germline, CDR1 is SGHRS, CDR2 YFSETQ. This CDR3 contains 15 residues. The ends lost 4 bases at V and 6 bases at J; junction bases unmatched: 9. The CDR3 DNA follows: TGCGCCAGCAGCCCGGGACTAGCTCTCGTGGATACGCAGTATTTT. Protein product: CASSPGLALVDTQYF.

A single count supports this clone. At one end, the junction sequence differs from germline, possibly due to a read error. The chain employs TRBV11-3 and TRBJ2-7, with 7 bases matching TRBD2. Germline V gene data show CDR1 as SGHNT and CDR2 as YENEEA. The CDR3 has 15 amino acids. Here the CDR3 DNA reads TGCGCCAGCAGCCAAGACCCTAGCGGAGCCTACGAGCAGTACTTC. Residues: CASSQDPSGAYEQYF.

The chain employs TRBV30 and TRBJ1-4; TRBD1 matches at 10 bases. CDR1 is GTSNPN, CDR2 SVGIG, per germline (reference sequence). The V and J ends lost 2 bases and 6 bases, in that order; junction bases with no gene match: 3. The length of the CDR3 is 14 residues. CDR3: CAWSRGQGYEKLFF. The CDR3 nucleotides are TGTGCCTGGAGTAGGGGACAGGGGTATGAAAAACTGTTTTTT. Full variable domain (remainder filled in from reference TRBV30 and TRBJ1-4): SQTIHQWPATLVQPVGSPLSLECTVEGTSNPNLYWYRQAAGRGLQLLFYSVGIGQISSEVPQNLSASRPQDRQFILSSKKLLLSDSGFYLCAWSRGQGYEKLFFGSGTQLSVL.

The chain is built from TRBV2 and TRBJ2-3, with TRBD2 matching 9 bases. Germline CDR1 reads SNHLY; CDR2 reads FYNNEI. The CDR3 loop spans 15 amino acids. Unmatched junction bases numbered 5, after V lost 5 bases and J lost 2 bases. In DNA, the CDR3 is TGTGCCAGCAGTCCGGCGGGGGGGTACACAGATACGCAGTATTTT. Translating gives CASSPAGGYTDTQYF.

CDR3 DNA sequence: TGTGCCAGCAGTTACGGACAGGGGCCAGGGGAGACCCAGTACTTC. Translation gives CASSYGQGPGETQYF. The gene calls are TRBV6-6 and TRBJ2-5, with TRBD1 matching over 9 bases. This CDR3 has 15 amino acids. V lost 2 bases and J lost 5; bases outside the gene matches: 6. In germline, CDR1 is MNHNY, CDR2 SVGAGI (reference sequence).

CDR3 DNA: TGTGCCAGTAGTGGCGACAGTGGACTAAATGGAAACACCATATATTTT. This codes for CASSGDSGLNGNTIYF. The J gene is TRBJ1-3, the V gene TRBV19, with a possible D match to TRBD1 (5 bases). Deletions cut 5 bases from V and 3 bases from J, with 17 bases between. Germline assignment: CDR1 LNHDA and CDR2 SQIVND (reference sequence). The CDR3 has 16 amino acids.

The chain carries TRBV4-3 and TRBJ1-1; possibly TRBD1 for D (6 bases). The CDR3 has 17 amino acids. Germline CDR1 is LGHNA and CDR2 is YSLEER. V was clipped by 0 bases and J by 5 bases, with 19 bases between them. CDR3 nucleotides: TGCGCCAGCAGCCAAGAGACCCGGACAGTTAGGTGGACTGAAGCTTTCTTT. It yields the protein CASSQETRTVRWTEAFF.

The rearrangement joins TRBV6-5 to TRBJ2-1; 7 nucleotides line up with TRBD2. This CDR3 has 15 residues. Germline CDR1 is MNHEY and CDR2 is SVGAGI. V was clipped by 6 bases and J by 7 bases; unmatched bases: 12. The CDR3 sequence: CASRLPEGAGNEQFF. CDR3 DNA sequence: TGTGCCAGCAGGCTCCCTGAGGGAGCGGGGAATGAGCAGTTCTTC.

V and J are TRBV7-6 and TRBJ2-1; D may match TRBD1 or TRBD2 (5 bases each). Trimming removed 1 base at V and 6 bases at J, with 10 bases between. CDR1 is SGHVS, CDR2 FNYEAQ, per germline. The CDR3 is made up of 14 amino acids. CDR3 protein: CASSLGAGANEQFF. For the CDR3, the DNA is TGTGCCAGCAGCTTAGGGGCCGGGGCCAATGAGCAGTTCTTC.

This clone was picked up a small number of times. J is TRBJ1-5 and V is TRBV11-3; no firm D call. This CDR3 contains 12 residues. V was clipped by 1 base and J by 6 bases, with 4 bases between them. CDR1 is SGHNT, CDR2 YENEEA, per germline. This CDR3 is CASSLVGQPQHF. The CDR3 nucleotides read TGTGCCAGCAGCTTAGTCGGTCAGCCCCAGCATTTT.

This rearrangement joins TRBV9 to TRBJ2-1; TRBD2 matches at 12 bases. V was pared by 4 bases and J by 5 bases, with 7 bases of the junction left unmatched. Germline values: CDR1 SGDLS, CDR2 YYNGEE. The CDR3 length is 16 residues. This chain's CDR3 is CASSSRTSGTHNEQFF. CDR3 DNA: TGTGCCAGCAGCTCAAGGACTAGCGGGACCCACAATGAGCAGTTCTTC.

The chain couples TRBV4-2 to TRBJ2-3, with TRBD1 matching over 7 bases. V gave up 1 base and J gave up 6 bases; unmatched junction bases: 7. CDR3 length: 15 amino acids. Per the germline V gene, CDR1 is LGHNA and CDR2 is YNFKEQ. The CDR3 loop reads CASSQGDSPTDTQYF. CDR3 bases: TGTGCCAGCAGCCAAGGGGACAGCCCCACGGATACGCAGTATTTT.

This rearrangement joins TRBV15 to TRBJ2-7; D not resolved. V was shortened by 3 bases and J by 7 bases, with 10 bases between the two germline ends. The germline V gene encodes CDR1 LNHNV and CDR2 YYDKDF (reference sequence). The CDR3 consists of 12 residues. The DNA for the CDR3 is TGTGCCACCAGCAGGTACTTAGGGGAGCAGTACTTC. Encoded protein: CATSRYLGEQYF.

This chain connects TRBV7-3 to TRBJ1-4; possibly TRBD1 for D (5 bases). From germline, CDR1 is SGHTA and CDR2 FQGTGA. V shed 3 bases and J shed 5 bases, with 7 bases lying between them. The CDR3 has 13 amino acids. The CDR3 bases are TGTGCCAGCAGCTTGGACATCAATGAAAAACTGTTTTTT. It translates to CASSLDINEKLFF. The full variable domain, its missing parts supplied by reference TRBV7-3 and TRBJ1-4, is GAGVSQTPSNKVTEKGKYVELRCDPISGHTALYWYRQSLGQGPEFLIYFQGTGAADDSGLPNDRFFAVRPEGSVSTLKIQRTERGDSAVYLCASSLDINEKLFFGSGTQLSVL.

The chain has TRBV5-1 and TRBJ1-1; 7 bases match TRBD1. This CDR3 region has 15 residues. Germline assignment: CDR1 SGHRS and CDR2 YFSETQ. V lost 0 bases to trimming and J lost 1 base; unmatched junction nucleotides: 3. In DNA, the CDR3 is TGCGCCAGCAGCTTGGCCGCAGGGGGGAACACTGAAGCTTTCTTT. This sequence encodes CASSLAAGGNTEAFF.

This chain joins TRBV7-9 and TRBJ2-2, with 7 bases that match TRBD2. The ends lost 4 bases at V and 4 bases at J; junction bases unmatched: 12. Germline CDR1 and CDR2: SEHNR and FQNEAQ (reference sequence). This CDR3 spans 17 amino acids. This CDR3 is CASSSYRGGYGTGELFF. CDR3 nucleotides: TGTGCCAGCAGCTCCTATCGGGGAGGGTATGGCACCGGGGAGCTGTTTTTT.

CDR3 sequence: CASSSLAGGTDTQYF. The CDR3 DNA is TGTGCCAGCAGCTCACTAGCGGGGGGGACAGATACGCAGTATTTT. V gene TRBV5-8 combines with J gene TRBJ2-3; TRBD2 matches 13 bases. The length of the CDR3 is 15 residues. The ends lost 3 bases at V and 3 bases at J; junction bases unmatched: 1. Germline V lookup: CDR1 SGHTS, CDR2 YDEGEE.

The chain is built from TRBV11-2 and TRBJ2-5; D gene uncertain. CDR3 length: 15 amino acids. The germline CDR1 and CDR2 sequences are SGHAT and FQNNGV. The germline V and J ends were trimmed by 1 base and 1 base, with 10 bases remaining between them. CDR3 loop: CASSLGANTQETQYF. CDR3 nucleotide sequence: TGTGCCAGCAGCTTAGGGGCTAACACCCAAGAGACCCAGTACTTC.

The chain employs TRBV2 and TRBJ2-7; TRBD1 agrees at 7 bases. The CDR3 runs to 13 residues. Trimming cost V 4 bases and J 4 bases; bases outside gene matches: 4. Germline CDR1 SNHLY, CDR2 FYNNEI. The CDR3 reads CASSGGQWYEQYF. The CDR3 DNA follows: TGTGCCAGCAGTGGGGGACAGTGGTACGAGCAGTACTTC.

The rearrangement uses TRBV4-1 and TRBJ2-3, with 9 bases aligning to TRBD2. The V segment lost 0 bases and the J segment 5 bases; nucleotides outside the gene matches: 3. This CDR3 has 15 residues. Germline CDR1 MGHRA, CDR2 YSYEKL. The CDR3 DNA follows: TGCGCCAGCAGCCAAGAGGGACTAGCAAGAGATACGCAGTATTTT. Encoded protein: CASSQEGLARDTQYF.

This sequence joins TRBV30 and TRBJ1-4; D ambiguous. CDR1 is GTSNPN and CDR2 is SVGIG in the germline V gene (reference sequence). Trimming shortened V by 2 bases and J by 3 bases, and 7 bases separated the two germline ends. The CDR3 has 13 residues. CDR3 protein: CAWSRAANEKLFF. The CDR3 bases are TGTGCCTGGAGTAGGGCGGCTAATGAAAAACTGTTTTTT.

This sequence joins TRBV6-5 and TRBJ1-3; tentatively, D is TRBD1 (6 bases). Germline assignment: CDR1 MNHEY and CDR2 SVGAGI. The CDR3 totals 14 residues. V shed 5 bases and J shed 2 bases, with 10 bases lying between them. The CDR3 protein is CASSPQGTGNTIYF. CDR3 nucleotide sequence: TGTGCCAGCAGTCCACAGGGCACTGGAAACACCATATATTTT.